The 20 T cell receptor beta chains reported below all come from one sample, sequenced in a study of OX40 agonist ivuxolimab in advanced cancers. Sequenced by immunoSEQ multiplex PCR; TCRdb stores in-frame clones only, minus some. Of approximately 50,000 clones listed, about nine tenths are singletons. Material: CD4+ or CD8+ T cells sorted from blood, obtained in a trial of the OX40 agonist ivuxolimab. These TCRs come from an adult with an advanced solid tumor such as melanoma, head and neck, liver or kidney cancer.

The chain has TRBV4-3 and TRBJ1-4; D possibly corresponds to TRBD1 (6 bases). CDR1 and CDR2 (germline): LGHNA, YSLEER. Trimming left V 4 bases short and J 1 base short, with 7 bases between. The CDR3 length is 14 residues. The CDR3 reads CASSRTVTNEKLFF. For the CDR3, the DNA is TGCGCCAGCAGCCGGACAGTAACTAATGAAAAACTGTTTTTT.

The CDR3 sequence is CASSSRQGITDTQYF. CDR3 coding DNA: TGTGCCAGCAGTTCCCGACAGGGGATCACAGATACGCAGTATTTT. This chain joins TRBV28 and TRBJ2-3; 8 bases line up with TRBD1. The germline V gene encodes CDR1 MDHEN and CDR2 SYDVKM. The V segment lost 4 bases and the J segment 2 bases; nucleotides outside the gene matches: 5. The CDR3 is made up of 15 amino acids.

The CDR3: CASSRDRGAGGRGETQYF. The CDR3, as DNA: TGTGCCAGTAGTCGCGACCGAGGGGCGGGCGGGAGAGGGGAGACCCAGTACTTC. The chain carries TRBV19 and TRBJ2-5, with 7 nucleotides matching TRBD2. With 5 bases clipped from V and 5 bases from J, the junction kept 20 bases outside the gene matches. The CDR3 covers 18 residues. Germline CDR1 reads LNHDA; CDR2 reads SQIVND (reference sequence).

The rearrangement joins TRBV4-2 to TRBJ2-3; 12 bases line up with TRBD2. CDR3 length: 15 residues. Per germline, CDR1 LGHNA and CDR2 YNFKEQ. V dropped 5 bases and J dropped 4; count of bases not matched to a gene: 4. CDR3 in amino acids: CASSATSGGPDTQYF. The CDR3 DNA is TGTGCCAGCAGCGCGACTAGCGGGGGACCAGATACGCAGTATTTT.

The CDR3, as DNA: TGTGCCAGCAGCTTAGCGGGAGGGAGTGAGACCCAGTACTTC. Translated: CASSLAGGSETQYF. The chain recombines TRBV2 with TRBJ2-5; TRBD2 agrees at 11 bases. The V segment lost 6 bases and the J segment 5 bases; nucleotides outside the gene matches: 5. CDR3 length equals 14 residues. CDR1 is SNHLY, CDR2 FYNNEI, per germline.

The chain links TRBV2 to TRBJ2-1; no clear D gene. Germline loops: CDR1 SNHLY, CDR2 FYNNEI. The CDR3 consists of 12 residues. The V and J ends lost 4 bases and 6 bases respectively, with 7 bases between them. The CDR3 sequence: CASSGQFNEQFF. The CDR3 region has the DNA TGTGCCAGCAGTGGGCAGTTCAATGAGCAGTTCTTC.

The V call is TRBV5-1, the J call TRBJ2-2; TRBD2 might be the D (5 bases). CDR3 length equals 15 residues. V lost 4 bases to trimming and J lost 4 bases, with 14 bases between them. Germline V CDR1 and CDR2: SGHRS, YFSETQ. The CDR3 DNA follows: TGCGCCAGCAGCCGTAGGGAAGAGGGCACCGGGGAGCTGTTTTTT. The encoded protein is CASSRREEGTGELFF.

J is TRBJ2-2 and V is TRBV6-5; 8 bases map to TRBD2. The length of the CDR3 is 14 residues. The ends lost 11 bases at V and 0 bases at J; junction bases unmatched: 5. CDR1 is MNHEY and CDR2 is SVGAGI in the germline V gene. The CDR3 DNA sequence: TGTGCCGTCGGCGGGAGGTCGAACACCGGGGAGCTGTTTTTT. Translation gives CAVGGRSNTGELFF.

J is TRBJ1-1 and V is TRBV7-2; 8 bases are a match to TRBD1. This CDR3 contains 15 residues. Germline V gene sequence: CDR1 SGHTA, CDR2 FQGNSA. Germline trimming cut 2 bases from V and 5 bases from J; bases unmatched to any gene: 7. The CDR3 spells CASSLHRGMYTEAFF. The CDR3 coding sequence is TGTGCCAGCAGCTTACACAGGGGGATGTATACTGAAGCTTTCTTT.

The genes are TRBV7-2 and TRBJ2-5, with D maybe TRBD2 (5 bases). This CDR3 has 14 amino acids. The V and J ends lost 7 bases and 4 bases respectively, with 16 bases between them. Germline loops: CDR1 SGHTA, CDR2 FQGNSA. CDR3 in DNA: TGTGCCAGCAACCTCAATCCGGCGGGAGAGACCCAGTACTTC. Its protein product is CASNLNPAGETQYF.

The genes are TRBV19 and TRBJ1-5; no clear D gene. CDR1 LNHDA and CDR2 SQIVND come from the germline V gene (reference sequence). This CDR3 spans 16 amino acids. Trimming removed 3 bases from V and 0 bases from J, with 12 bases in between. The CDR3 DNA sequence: TGTGCCAGTAGTATGAGCAGAATCTATAGCAATCAGCCCCAGCATTTT. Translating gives CASSMSRIYSNQPQHF.

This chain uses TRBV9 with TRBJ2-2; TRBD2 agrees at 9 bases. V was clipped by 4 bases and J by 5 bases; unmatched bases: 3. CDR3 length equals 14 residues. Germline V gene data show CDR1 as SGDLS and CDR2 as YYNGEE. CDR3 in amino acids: CASSSLAGTGELFF. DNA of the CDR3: TGTGCCAGCAGCTCGCTAGCGGGAACCGGGGAGCTGTTTTTT.

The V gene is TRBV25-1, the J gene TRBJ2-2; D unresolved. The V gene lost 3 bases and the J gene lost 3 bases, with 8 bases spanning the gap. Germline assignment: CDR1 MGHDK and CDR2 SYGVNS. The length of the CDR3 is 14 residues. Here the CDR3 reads CASSEVAHTGELFF. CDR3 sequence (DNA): TGTGCCAGCAGTGAGGTGGCGCACACCGGGGAGCTGTTTTTT.

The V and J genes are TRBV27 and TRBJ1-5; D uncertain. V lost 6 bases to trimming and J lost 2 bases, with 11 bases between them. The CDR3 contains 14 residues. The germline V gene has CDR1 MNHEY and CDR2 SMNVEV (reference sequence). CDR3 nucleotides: TGTGCCAGCAGCCAAACAATGGGCAATCAGCCCCAGCATTTT. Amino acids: CASSQTMGNQPQHF.

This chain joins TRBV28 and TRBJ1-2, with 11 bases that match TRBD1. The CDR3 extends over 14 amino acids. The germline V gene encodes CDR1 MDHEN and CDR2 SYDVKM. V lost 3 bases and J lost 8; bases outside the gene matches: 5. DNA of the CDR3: TGTGCCAGCAGTTTGGACAGGGGGCGGGGAGGCTACACCTTC. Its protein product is CASSLDRGRGGYTF.

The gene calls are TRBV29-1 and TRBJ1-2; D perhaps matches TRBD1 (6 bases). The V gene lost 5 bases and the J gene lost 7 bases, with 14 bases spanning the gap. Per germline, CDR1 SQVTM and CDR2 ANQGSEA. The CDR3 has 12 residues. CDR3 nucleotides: TGCAGCGTTCCCACAGGGAGGGGTGGCTACACCTTC. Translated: CSVPTGRGGYTF.

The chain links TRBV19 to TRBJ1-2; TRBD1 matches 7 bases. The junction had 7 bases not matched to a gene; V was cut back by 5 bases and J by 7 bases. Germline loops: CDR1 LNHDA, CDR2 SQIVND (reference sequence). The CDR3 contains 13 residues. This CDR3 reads CASSVNRGVGYTF. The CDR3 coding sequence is TGTGCCAGTAGTGTGAACAGGGGTGTTGGCTACACCTTC.

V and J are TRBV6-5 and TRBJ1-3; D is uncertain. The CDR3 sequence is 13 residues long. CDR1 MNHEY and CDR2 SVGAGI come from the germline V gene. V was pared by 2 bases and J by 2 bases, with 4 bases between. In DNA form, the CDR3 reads TGTGCCAGCAGTTACGATGCTGGAAACACCATATATTTT. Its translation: CASSYDAGNTIYF.

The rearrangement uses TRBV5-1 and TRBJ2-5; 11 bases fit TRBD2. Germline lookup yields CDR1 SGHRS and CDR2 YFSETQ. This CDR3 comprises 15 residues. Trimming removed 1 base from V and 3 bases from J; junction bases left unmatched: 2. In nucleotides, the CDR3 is TGCGCCAGCAGCTTGCAACTAGCGGGGGAAGAGACCCAGTACTTC. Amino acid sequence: CASSLQLAGEETQYF. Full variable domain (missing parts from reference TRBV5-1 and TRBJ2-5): KAGVTQTPRYLIKTRGQQVTLSCSPISGHRSVSWYQQTPGQGLQFLFEYFSETQRNKGNFPGRFSGRQFSNSRSEMNVSTLELGDSALYLCASSLQLAGEETQYFGPGTRLLVL.

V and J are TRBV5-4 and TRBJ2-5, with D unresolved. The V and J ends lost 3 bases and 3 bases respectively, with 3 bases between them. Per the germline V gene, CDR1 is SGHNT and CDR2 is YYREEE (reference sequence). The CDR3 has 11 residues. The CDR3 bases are TGTGCCAGCAGCTGGGAAGAGACCCAGTACTTC. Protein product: CASSWEETQYF.